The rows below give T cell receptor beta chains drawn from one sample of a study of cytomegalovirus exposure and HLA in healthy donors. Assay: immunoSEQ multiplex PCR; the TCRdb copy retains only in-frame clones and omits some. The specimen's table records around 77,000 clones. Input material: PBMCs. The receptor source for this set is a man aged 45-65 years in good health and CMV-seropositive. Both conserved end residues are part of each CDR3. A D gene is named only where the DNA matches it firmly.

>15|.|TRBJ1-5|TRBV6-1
CASRLRIGANQPQHF
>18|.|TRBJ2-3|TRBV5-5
CASSLTPTGVGRTDTQYF
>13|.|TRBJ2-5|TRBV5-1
CASSLGQQETQYF
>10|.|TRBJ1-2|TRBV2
CASIDLRYTF
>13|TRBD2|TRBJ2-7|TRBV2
CASSAGTSYEQYF
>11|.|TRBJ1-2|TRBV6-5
CASSYGTGYTF
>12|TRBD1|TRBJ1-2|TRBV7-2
CASSPGQVGYTF
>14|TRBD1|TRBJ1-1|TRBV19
CASNGQGASTEAFF
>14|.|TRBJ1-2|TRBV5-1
CASSLAGEMNGYTF
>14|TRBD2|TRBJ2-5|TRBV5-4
CASSPGTTSETQYF
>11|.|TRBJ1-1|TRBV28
CASSHPSGAFF
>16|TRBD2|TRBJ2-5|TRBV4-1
CASSPSPGGLGETQYF
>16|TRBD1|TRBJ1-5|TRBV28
CASRPSPGQGNQPQHF
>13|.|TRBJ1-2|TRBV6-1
CASLPTGQSGYTF
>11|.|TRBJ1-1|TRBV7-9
CASSWASEAFF
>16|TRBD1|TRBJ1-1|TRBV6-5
CASSYGAGGVLTEAFF
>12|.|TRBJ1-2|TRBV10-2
CASSVGSIGYTF
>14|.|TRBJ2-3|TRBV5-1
CASSVLGTRDTQYF
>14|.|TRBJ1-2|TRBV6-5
CASRVSLTNYGYTF
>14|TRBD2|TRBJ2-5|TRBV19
CASSIGGGEETQYF
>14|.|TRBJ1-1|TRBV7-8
CASSLVSTDTEAFF
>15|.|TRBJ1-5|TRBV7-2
CASSLAWGGNQPQHF
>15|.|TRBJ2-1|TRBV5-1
CASSLQRSRVAEQFF
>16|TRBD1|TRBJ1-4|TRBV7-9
CASSLRPGTDNEKLFF
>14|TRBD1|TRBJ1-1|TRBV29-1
CSVESGTGGTEAFF
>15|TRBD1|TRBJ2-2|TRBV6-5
CASSPGTVNTGELFF
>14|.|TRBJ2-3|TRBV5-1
CASSLDQSTDTQYF
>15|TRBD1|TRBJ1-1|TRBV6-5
CASSFYGQVPTEAFF
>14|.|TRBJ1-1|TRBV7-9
CASSLIRQSAEAFF
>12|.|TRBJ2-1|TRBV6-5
CASSSLRNEQFF
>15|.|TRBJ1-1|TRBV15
CATSRGRGGLAEAFF
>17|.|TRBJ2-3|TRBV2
CPSTPRWGRDSTDTQYF
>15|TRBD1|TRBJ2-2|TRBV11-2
CASSLQQGRTGELFF
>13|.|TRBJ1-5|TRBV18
CASSPRDGQPQHF
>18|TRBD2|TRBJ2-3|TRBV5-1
CASSTTSGGRSSTDTQYF
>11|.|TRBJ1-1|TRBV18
CASSSDSEAFF
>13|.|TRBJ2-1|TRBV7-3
CASSLTGNNEQFF
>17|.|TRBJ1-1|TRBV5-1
CASSLFGGEVGNTEAFF
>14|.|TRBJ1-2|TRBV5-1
CASSLEPGKNGYTF
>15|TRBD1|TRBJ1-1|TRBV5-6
CASSLEQGATTEAFF
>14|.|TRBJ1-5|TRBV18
CASSPSRDNQPQHF
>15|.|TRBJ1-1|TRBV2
CATTPEGQGNTEAFF
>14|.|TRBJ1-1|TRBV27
CASNRHSTLTEAFF
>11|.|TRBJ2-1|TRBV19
CASSIKGEQFF
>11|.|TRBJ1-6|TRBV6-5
CASRGASPLHF
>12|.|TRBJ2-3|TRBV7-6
CASSSHTDTQYF
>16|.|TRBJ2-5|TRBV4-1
CASSQDKEWGEETQYF
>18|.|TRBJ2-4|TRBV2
CASSDGMGMTLAKNIQYF
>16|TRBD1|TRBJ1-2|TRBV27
CASSGDRGILNYGYTF
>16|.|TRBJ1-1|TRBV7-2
CASSFIRGTGNTEAFF
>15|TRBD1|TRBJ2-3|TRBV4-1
CASSLGDRVSDTQYF
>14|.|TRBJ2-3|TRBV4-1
CASRDNSVPDTQYF
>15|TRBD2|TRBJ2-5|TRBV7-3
CASSPAGGLGETQYF
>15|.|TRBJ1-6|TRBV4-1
CASSQEGQGWTPLHF
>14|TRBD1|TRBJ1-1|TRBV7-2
CASTSVGTGVEAFF
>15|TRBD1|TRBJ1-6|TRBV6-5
CASSSGQVYNSPLHF
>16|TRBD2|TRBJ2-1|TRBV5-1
CAGSMTGGSTYNEQFF
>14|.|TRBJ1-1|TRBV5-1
CASSWAGGGTEAFF
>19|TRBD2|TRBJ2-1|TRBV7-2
CASSFPLSGGADSYNEQFF